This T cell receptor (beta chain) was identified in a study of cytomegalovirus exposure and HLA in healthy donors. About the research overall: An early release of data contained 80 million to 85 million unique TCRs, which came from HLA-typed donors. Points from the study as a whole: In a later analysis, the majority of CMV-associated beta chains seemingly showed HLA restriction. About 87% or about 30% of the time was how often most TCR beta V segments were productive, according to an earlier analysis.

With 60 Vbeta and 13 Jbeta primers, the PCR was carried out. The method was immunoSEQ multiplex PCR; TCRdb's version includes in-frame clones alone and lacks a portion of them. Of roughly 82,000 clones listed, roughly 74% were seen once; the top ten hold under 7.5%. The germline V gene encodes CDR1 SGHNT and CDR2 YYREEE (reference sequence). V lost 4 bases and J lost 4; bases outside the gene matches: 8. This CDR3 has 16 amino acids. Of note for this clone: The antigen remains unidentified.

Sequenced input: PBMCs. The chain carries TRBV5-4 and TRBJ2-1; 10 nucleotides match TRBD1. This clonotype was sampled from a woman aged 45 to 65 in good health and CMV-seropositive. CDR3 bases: TGTGCCAGCAGCGTCGACAGGGGGCAGGGGTACAATGAGCAGTTCTTC. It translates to CASSVDRGQGYNEQFF. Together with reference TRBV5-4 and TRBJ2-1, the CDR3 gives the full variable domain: ETGVTQSPTHLIKTRGQQVTLRCSSQSGHNTVSWYQQALGQGPQFIFQYYREEENGRGNFPPRFSGLQFPNYSSELNVNALELDDSALYLCASSVDRGQGYNEQFFGPGTRLTVL.